This T cell receptor (beta chain) was recorded in a study of CD8 T cells in ankylosing spondylitis. General study points: In synovial fluid and blood from reactive arthritis, some motif variants were previously reported. The authors found the disease-linked clones to be CD8+ and relatively rare in peripheral blood.

A remark on this clonotype: Its antigen is not known.

Molecular-barcoded quantitative 5'-RACE produced these TCR beta libraries. TCRdb re-derived calls from the 5' RACE reads in MiXCR, one entry per CDR3 protein. The table records a few hundred thousand distinct CDR3 sequences, 20% to 25% of them present only once. The CDR3 contains 16 residues. Per germline, CDR1 MDHEN and CDR2 SYDVKM. Unmatched junction bases numbered 10, after V lost 6 bases and J lost 0 bases. Sequencing used blood, either unsorted or a sorted T cell fraction (not recorded which). The TCR comes from a male donor with ankylosing spondylitis or in good health (not recorded which). V usage is TRBV28 and J usage is TRBJ2-5, with 7 bases aligning to TRBD1. The CDR3 protein is CASSEAQGWDQETQYF. In DNA form, the CDR3 reads TGTGCCAGCAGCGAGGCACAGGGGTGGGACCAAGAGACCCAGTACTTC.